Below are 13 T cell receptor beta chains sequenced from a single sample in a study of OX40 agonist ivuxolimab in advanced cancers. This table comes from immunoSEQ multiplex PCR, and its TCRdb copy is limited to in-frame clones, with some not included. The data show tens of thousands of clones, about 94% seen once. This specimen consisted of CD4+ or CD8+ T cells sorted from blood, obtained in a trial of the OX40 agonist ivuxolimab. Source of these receptors: an adult with an advanced solid tumor such as melanoma, head and neck, liver or kidney cancer.

The chain recombines TRBV11-2 with TRBJ1-4, with D maybe TRBD1 (5 bases). Trimming took off 5 bases at V and 5 bases at J, with 15 bases between the two ends. The CDR3 runs to 15 residues. Germline assignment: CDR1 SGHAT and CDR2 FQNNGV. The CDR3 region is CASSIWGRGNEKLFF. The CDR3 DNA reads TGTGCCAGCAGCATATGGGGCCGGGGGAATGAAAAACTGTTTTTT.

J is TRBJ1-1 and V is TRBV4-2; tentative D call: TRBD1 (5 bases). The CDR3 loop spans 13 amino acids. From germline, CDR1 is LGHNA and CDR2 YNFKEQ. Trimming took 5 bases from V and 0 from J, leaving 7 bases between them. The CDR3 DNA sequence: TGTGCCAGCAGCAAACAGGTGAACACTGAAGCTTTCTTT. This codes for CASSKQVNTEAFF.

This chain uses TRBV4-1 with TRBJ2-1; D possibly corresponds to TRBD2 (5 bases). The CDR3 has 13 amino acids. V was shortened by 1 base and J by 9 bases, with 10 bases between the two germline ends. CDR1 is MGHRA and CDR2 is YSYEKL in the germline V gene. CDR3 nucleotides: TGCGCCAGCAGCCAAGTCGCCCGGGGTGAGCAGTTCTTC. Encoded protein: CASSQVARGEQFF.

This clone appeared once. The V and J genes are TRBV19 and TRBJ1-5, with 8 bases that match TRBD1. Germline V CDR1 and CDR2: LNHDA, SQIVND (reference sequence). The length of the CDR3 is 16 residues. With 6 bases clipped from V and 6 bases from J, the junction kept 13 bases outside the gene matches. The CDR3 reads CASRLLTGASGQPQHF. CDR3 sequence (DNA): TGTGCCAGTAGATTGCTGACAGGGGCATCGGGTCAGCCCCAGCATTTT.

The chain combines TRBV29-1 with TRBJ2-2; 7 positions match TRBD2. Germline V gene data show CDR1 as SQVTM and CDR2 as ANQGSEA. This CDR3 region has 12 residues. V trimming: 6 bases; J trimming: 5 bases; junction bases outside the gene matches: 3. CDR3 DNA: TGCAGCGTGCCGCGGGGGACCGGGGAGCTGTTTTTT. This encodes CSVPRGTGELFF.

The rearrangement uses TRBV27 and TRBJ2-7, with D tentatively TRBD1 or TRBD2 (5 bases each). Trimming left V 5 bases short and J 5 bases short, with 13 bases between. Looked up from germline, CDR1 is MNHEY and CDR2 is SMNVEV (reference sequence). The length of the CDR3 is 13 residues. The CDR3 DNA reads TGTGCCAGCAGTCTGACCGGGACCAACGAGCAGTACTTC. It codes for CASSLTGTNEQYF.

The V gene is TRBV27, the J gene TRBJ2-3; 8 positions match TRBD2. Germline V lookup: CDR1 MNHEY, CDR2 SMNVEV (reference sequence). The CDR3 is 14 amino acids. The V gene end was trimmed by 10 bases and the J gene end by 1 base; junction bases not matched to a gene: 7. CDR3 in amino acids: CATTGGAGTDTQYF. In nucleotides, the CDR3 is TGTGCCACCACCGGGGGGGCCGGCACAGATACGCAGTATTTT.

This clone was detected once. V usage is TRBV19 and J usage is TRBJ1-1; D is perhaps TRBD1 (5 bases). This CDR3 is 14 amino acids long. Germline assignment: CDR1 LNHDA and CDR2 SQIVND (reference sequence). Trimming removed 3 bases at V and 5 bases at J, with 13 bases between. The CDR3 coding sequence is TGTGCCAGTAGTATGGGGCAGGGAGGTACTGAAGCTTTCTTT. It codes for CASSMGQGGTEAFF.

V and J are TRBV5-1 and TRBJ2-2; D uncertain. The ends were cut back, 0 bases at V and 3 bases at J, with 9 bases in the middle. The CDR3 runs to 15 residues. Germline V gene sequence: CDR1 SGHRS, CDR2 YFSETQ. Written as DNA, the CDR3 is TGCGCCAGCAGCTTGGAGGTGTTGTACACCGGGGAGCTGTTTTTT. The encoded protein is CASSLEVLYTGELFF.

The rearrangement links TRBV4-1 to TRBJ1-2; maybe TRBD1 (5 bases). CDR1 and CDR2 (germline): MGHRA, YSYEKL. V was cut by 0 bases and J by 6 bases, with 17 bases left in between. CDR3 length equals 16 residues. CDR3 coding DNA: TGCGCCAGCAGCCAAGATAGGGCGCGGGGGATCCATGGCTACACCTTC. It translates to CASSQDRARGIHGYTF.

V gene TRBV7-7 combines with J gene TRBJ2-3; D is uncertain. Trimming took off 5 bases at V and 5 bases at J, with 8 bases between the two ends. The CDR3 extends over 12 amino acids. Germline loops: CDR1 SSHAT, CDR2 FNYEAQ (reference sequence). The chain's CDR3 is CASSPGGDTQYF. The CDR3 DNA reads TGTGCCAGCAGCCCAGGCGGAGATACGCAGTATTTT.

V and J are TRBV7-9 and TRBJ2-2; the match to TRBD2 covers 15 bases. The germline gives CDR1 SEHNR, CDR2 FQNEAQ (reference sequence). Germline trimming cut 4 bases from V and 8 bases from J; bases unmatched to any gene: 5. The CDR3 loop spans 16 amino acids. The CDR3 reads CASSSGLAGGQGELFF. The DNA of the CDR3 is TGTGCCAGCAGCTCGGGACTAGCGGGAGGTCAGGGGGAGCTGTTTTTT.

Concerning this clone itself: One end of the junction is discordant with germline, which a read error may explain. For the CDR3, the DNA is TGTGCTAGCAGCTTGGGAGTGGGTGGGGTCTACGAGCAGTACTTC. Translation: CASSLGVGGVYEQYF. The rearrangement uses TRBV7-7 and TRBJ2-7; maybe TRBD2 (5 bases). This CDR3 is 15 amino acids long. The germline V gene has CDR1 SSHAT and CDR2 FNYEAQ (reference sequence). Filled out from reference TRBV7-7 and TRBJ2-7, the complete variable domain reads GAGVSQSPRYKVTKRGQDVTLRCDPISSHATLYWYQQALGQGPEFLTYFNYEAQPDKSGLPSDRFSAERPEGSISTLTIQRTEQRDSAMYRCASSLGVGGVYEQYFGPGTRLTVT.